This T cell receptor (beta chain) was sequenced in a study of TIL therapy for anti-PD-1-resistant metastatic lung cancer. Study as a whole: Progressing patients received lymphodepletion, expanded TIL infusion and IL-2.

The libraries were made with immunoSEQ v3. Data came from immunoSEQ multiplex PCR; TCRdb stores just in-frame clones and leaves some out. The sample records some 52,000 clones, around 80% being singletons. This clone was counted a few times. Germline V gene sequence: CDR1 PRHDT, CDR2 FYEKMQ (reference sequence). This CDR3 contains 16 residues. Trimming shortened V by 6 bases and J by 4 bases, and 19 bases separated the two germline ends. The time point here: pre-treatment sample, taken before nivolumab and TIL therapy. Sequencing used blood, obtained at baseline. The source is a woman aged 30 to 85 with non-small cell lung cancer. The chain has TRBV13 and TRBJ2-4, with a possible D match to TRBD1 (6 bases). As DNA, the CDR3 is TGTGCCAGCAGTCCGCGGATGGGGCAGGGGAAAAACATTCAGTACTTC. Its protein product is CASSPRMGQGKNIQYF.